These 19 T cell receptor beta chains share one sample of origin, sequenced in a study of shared clonotypes between healthy human individuals (dated by TCRdb to about 2020). Library method: the immunoSEQ multiplex PCR assay. TCRdb limited this immuneACCESS table to in-frame rearrangements with V and J called. A share of clones is missing; checked studies link under half to unresolved V genes, and the rest is unexplained. For this sample the table gives a few million clones, of which 90% to 95% were detected only once. 0.39% of the sample rests with the top ten. Sequenced input: naive CD4+ T cells from PBMCs. Taken with the paper, the label for cell subset or site translates to: CD45RA+ positively selected. The receptors originated from a man between 18 and 29 years old in good health. Some clones in this sample may be carry-over from other donors' samples.

V is TRBV25-1 and J is TRBJ1-4; 7 bases agree with TRBD1. This CDR3 spans 17 amino acids. V was clipped by 7 bases and J by 8 bases; unmatched bases: 19. Germline CDR1 and CDR2: MGHDK and SYGVNS. The CDR3 loop is CASTTTKTGRFGEKLFF. CDR3 in DNA: TGTGCCAGCACCACCACAAAGACAGGGAGGTTTGGAGAAAAACTGTTTTTT.

The chain uses TRBV2 and TRBJ2-1; 8 bases line up with TRBD2. J was trimmed by 4 bases and V by 10 bases; bases with no gene match: 9. The CDR3 is 14 residues long. Germline-derived CDR1 and CDR2 are SNHLY and FYNNEI. CDR3 sequence: CANKAGASYNEQFF. The CDR3 DNA reads as TGTGCCAACAAAGCGGGGGCCTCTTACAATGAGCAGTTCTTC.

This clone was picked up one time. The chain employs TRBV28 and TRBJ1-4, with 7 nucleotides matching TRBD1. Germline values: CDR1 MDHEN, CDR2 SYDVKM. The CDR3 consists of 14 residues. With 8 bases clipped from V and 13 bases from J, the junction kept 16 bases outside the gene matches. This CDR3 is CASRRTGTRKGLFF. CDR3 sequence (DNA): TGTGCCAGCCGAAGGACAGGTACCCGAAAAGGACTGTTTTTT.

The rearrangement links TRBV10-3 to TRBJ2-7; D is unresolved. Germline lookup yields CDR1 ENHRY and CDR2 SYGVKD. V was clipped by 3 bases and J by 1 base, with 13 bases between them. The CDR3 consists of 15 residues. The CDR3 sequence: CAISERAEPSYEQYF. The CDR3 DNA sequence: TGTGCCATCAGTGAAAGGGCGGAGCCTTCCTACGAGCAGTACTTC.

This chain uses TRBV30 with TRBJ1-3; the match to TRBD1 covers 7 bases. This CDR3 spans 14 amino acids. Germline trimming cut 3 bases from V and 6 bases from J; bases unmatched to any gene: 8. Germline-derived CDR1 and CDR2 are GTSNPN and SVGIG (reference sequence). CDR3 DNA sequence: TGTGCCTGGAGGGGGGACAGTTGGTCAAACACCATATATTTT. Its protein is CAWRGDSWSNTIYF.

The rearrangement links TRBV5-4 to TRBJ1-1; a weak D match, TRBD1 (5 bases). Germline V lookup: CDR1 SGHNT, CDR2 YYREEE (reference sequence). V was cut by 1 base and J by 5 bases, with 15 bases left in between. The CDR3 sequence is 15 residues long. The DNA of the CDR3 is TGTGCCAGCAGCTTGAATTTGGGACGAAGGACTGAAGCTTTCTTT. Translation gives CASSLNLGRRTEAFF.

The chain carries TRBV9 and TRBJ2-2, with D perhaps matching TRBD1 or TRBD2 (5 bases each). The CDR3 is made up of 16 amino acids. The V end was cut by 4 bases, the J end by 5 bases, with 18 bases between. Germline assignment: CDR1 SGDLS and CDR2 YYNGEE. The CDR3 DNA is TGTGCCAGCAGCCCAGCCGGGACCCCCGGGACCGGGGAGCTGTTTTTT. This gives the protein CASSPAGTPGTGELFF.

This clone was found once. The chain employs TRBV7-3 and TRBJ2-2, with 12 bases aligning to TRBD2. Germline-derived CDR1 and CDR2 are SGHTA and FQGTGA. This CDR3 region has 17 residues. V shed 5 bases, J shed 0 bases, and the junction held 4 bases outside the gene matches. This chain's CDR3 is CASSPRLAGANTGELFF. CDR3 in DNA: TGTGCCAGCAGCCCTAGACTAGCGGGGGCGAACACCGGGGAGCTGTTTTTT.

The chain recombines TRBV5-1 with TRBJ2-7, with D possibly matching TRBD1 (5 bases). V was shortened by 0 bases and J by 1 base, with 14 bases between the two germline ends. The CDR3 has 16 residues. The germline V gene encodes CDR1 SGHRS and CDR2 YFSETQ. CDR3 coding DNA: TGCGCCAGCAGCTTGGCCTGGCCAGGGCAATCCTACGAGCAGTACTTC. This translates into CASSLAWPGQSYEQYF. The whole variable domain, remainder taken from reference TRBV5-1 and TRBJ2-7, is KAGVTQTPRYLIKTRGQQVTLSCSPISGHRSVSWYQQTPGQGLQFLFEYFSETQRNKGNFPGRFSGRQFSNSRSEMNVSTLELGDSALYLCASSLAWPGQSYEQYFGPGTRLTVT.

This chain joins TRBV28 and TRBJ2-7; 11 positions agree with TRBD1. Germline loops: CDR1 MDHEN, CDR2 SYDVKM. This CDR3 spans 15 amino acids. Trimming removed 3 bases from V and 6 bases from J; junction bases left unmatched: 7. CDR3 amino acids: CASSFLPGTGGEQYF. The CDR3 DNA follows: TGTGCCAGCAGTTTCCTTCCCGGGACAGGGGGCGAGCAGTACTTC. The whole variable domain, filled in from reference TRBV28 and TRBJ2-7, reads DVKVTQSSRYLVKRTGEKVFLECVQDMDHENMFWYRQDPGLGLRLIYFSYDVKMKEKGDIPEGYSVSREKKERFSLILESASTNQTSMYLCASSFLPGTGGEQYFGPGTRLTVT.

The V and J genes are TRBV28 and TRBJ1-2, with TRBD1 identical over 7 bases. The germline gives CDR1 MDHEN, CDR2 SYDVKM. CDR3 length: 19 residues. After removal of 9 bases from V and 1 base from J, the junction contained 23 bases not matched to a gene. The CDR3 reads CASIPSRGLSPIVNYGYTF. The CDR3 nucleotides are TGTGCCAGTATCCCTTCTAGGGGGCTTTCCCCCATCGTTAACTATGGCTACACCTTC.

The chain employs TRBV5-1 and TRBJ2-3; weak D call: TRBD2 (6 bases). Per the germline V gene, CDR1 is SGHRS and CDR2 is YFSETQ. There are 17 residues in the CDR3. V dropped 7 bases and J dropped 5 bases, with 26 bases sitting between them. The CDR3 loop is CASGLVGGHKGEDTQYF. The DNA for the CDR3 is TGCGCCAGCGGCCTCGTGGGAGGCCACAAAGGGGAAGATACGCAGTATTTT. Drawing the rest from reference TRBV5-1 and TRBJ2-3, the complete variable domain is KAGVTQTPRYLIKTRGQQVTLSCSPISGHRSVSWYQQTPGQGLQFLFEYFSETQRNKGNFPGRFSGRQFSNSRSEMNVSTLELGDSALYLCASGLVGGHKGEDTQYFGPGTRLTVL.

About this clone itself: The same CDR3 can be traced to other DNA sequences in this sample. This chain uses TRBV5-1 with TRBJ2-2, with 9 nucleotides matching TRBD2. Germline V gene data show CDR1 as SGHRS and CDR2 as YFSETQ. The CDR3 consists of 15 residues. Germline trimming cut 0 bases from V and 3 bases from J; bases unmatched to any gene: 0. The CDR3 sequence: CASSLVAGDTGELFF. CDR3 in DNA: TGCGCCAGCAGCTTGGTAGCGGGAGACACCGGGGAGCTGTTTTTT.

This clone was seen a single time. V is TRBV7-3 and J is TRBJ2-1, with a weak D call TRBD1 (5 bases). Trimming pared 5 bases from V and 1 base from J, leaving 12 bases between. Germline V gene data show CDR1 as SGHTA and CDR2 as FQGTGA. There are 15 residues in the CDR3. The CDR3 nucleotides read TGTGCCAGCAGCCCAACAGACAGATCCTACAATGAGCAGTTCTTC. It translates to CASSPTDRSYNEQFF.

V and J are TRBV5-4 and TRBJ2-2, with TRBD2 as a possible D gene (6 bases). In germline, CDR1 is SGHNT, CDR2 YYREEE (reference sequence). The CDR3 covers 17 residues. V was trimmed by 4 bases and J by 1 base, leaving 17 bases between them. Here the CDR3 DNA reads TGTGCCAGCAGCCCAGCCCCTCGGCGGGAGAACACCGGGGAGCTGTTTTTT. Its translation is CASSPAPRRENTGELFF.

Details on this clone: Other DNA sequences in the sample encode the same CDR3. The V and J genes are TRBV5-4 and TRBJ2-6; no reliable D call. V was shortened by 4 bases and J by 2 bases, with 4 bases between the two germline ends. Germline CDR1 and CDR2: SGHNT and YYREEE (reference sequence). The CDR3 runs to 13 residues. CDR3 coding DNA: TGTGCCAGCAGCCTTACTGGGGCCAACGTCCTGACTTTC. Protein: CASSLTGANVLTF.

The chain employs TRBV14 and TRBJ2-5, with 11 bases fitting TRBD2. The CDR3 is 15 amino acids. Germline V gives CDR1 SGHDN, CDR2 FVKESK. Trimming cost V 1 base and J 5 bases; bases outside gene matches: 3. DNA of the CDR3: TGTGCCAGCAGCCAAGTTCCTAGCGGGAGGGAGACCCAGTACTTC. The encoded protein is CASSQVPSGRETQYF. Combining the CDR3 with reference TRBV14 and TRBJ2-5 gives the whole variable domain EAGVTQFPSHSVIEKGQTVTLRCDPISGHDNLYWYRRVMGKEIKFLLHFVKESKQDESGMPNNRFLAERTGGTYSTLKVQPAELEDSGVYFCASSQVPSGRETQYFGPGTRLLVL.

This clone was detected only once. V usage is TRBV30 and J usage is TRBJ2-3, with TRBD2 identical over 9 bases. The CDR3 is 15 amino acids. CDR1 is GTSNPN, CDR2 SVGIG, per germline (reference sequence). V lost 4 bases and J lost 2; bases outside the gene matches: 7. CDR3 DNA: TGTGCCTGGAAGACTAGCGGAAAGCCCACAGATACGCAGTATTTT. Translation gives CAWKTSGKPTDTQYF.

This clone was found a few times. V usage is TRBV5-4 and J usage is TRBJ2-3; tentative D call: TRBD2 (5 bases). Trimming removed 0 bases at V and 5 bases at J, with 13 bases between. The CDR3 loop spans 15 amino acids. CDR1 SGHNT and CDR2 YYREEE come from the germline V gene (reference sequence). As DNA, the CDR3 is TGTGCCAGCAGCTTGGGCGTTGAAGAGGGAGATACGCAGTATTTT. It specifies CASSLGVEEGDTQYF. Full variable domain (missing parts from reference TRBV5-4 and TRBJ2-3): ETGVTQSPTHLIKTRGQQVTLRCSSQSGHNTVSWYQQALGQGPQFIFQYYREEENGRGNFPPRFSGLQFPNYSSELNVNALELDDSALYLCASSLGVEEGDTQYFGPGTRLTVL.